This is a list of T cell receptor beta chains from one sample in a study of vaccination effects on CD4 cells after COVID-19. These receptors' targets are unknown. The protocol was immunoSEQ multiplex PCR, while the TCRdb copy is restricted to in-frame clones and leaves out a portion. The sample consists of 45,000 to 65,000 clones, about four fifths of them appearing once. Specimen: CD4+ T cells from PBMCs cultured without peptide, collected after COVID-19 vaccination. The source is a human donor who received a COVID-19 vaccine. The CDR3 runs from the conserved cysteine through the conserved F or W.

v_call	j_call	cdr3_aa
TRBV7-6	TRBJ2-2	CASSLGQGGTGELFF
TRBV5-6	TRBJ2-7	CASSLMRGEQYF
TRBV7-2	TRBJ2-7	CASSLDTGGYEQYF
TRBV30	TRBJ1-5	CAWSQGAGNQPQHF
TRBV7-3	TRBJ2-7	CASSYGDRDVYEQYF
TRBV27	TRBJ1-2	CASRLVGGTDLSGYTF
TRBV29-1	TRBJ1-1	CSGSTSGEAFF
TRBV4-3	TRBJ2-3	CASSQDLGGYSGTDTQYF
TRBV5-4	TRBJ2-7	CASSPAGTRGREQYF
TRBV5-1	TRBJ2-3	CASSRGEGAQYF
TRBV6-6	TRBJ1-6	CASSYPGTGGEHHHF
TRBV4-3	TRBJ2-2	CASSQELTRGPTGELFF
TRBV7-9	TRBJ1-2	CASRALDGGYTF
TRBV6-2/TRBV6-3	TRBJ1-2	CASSLQRGGYTF
TRBV28	TRBJ2-7	CASRRRGGGPYEQYF
TRBV4-2	TRBJ2-6	CASAPGQGVSGGANVLTF
TRBV5-8	TRBJ1-5	CASSLGQGPQPNQPQHF
TRBV4-3	TRBJ1-1	CASSQETRAGEAFF
TRBV19	TRBJ1-2	CASSIGPGNYGYTF
TRBV28	TRBJ1-1	CASSNDRRGSEAFF
TRBV5-5	TRBJ1-2	CASRFGATAQGYGYTF
TRBV7-6	TRBJ2-2	CASSLSFRNTGELFF
TRBV5-5	TRBJ2-2	CASSRGQLSNTGELFF
TRBV15	TRBJ1-1	CATSRDSTDTEAFF
TRBV5-1	TRBJ1-1	CASSLRPDRDEMNTEAFF
TRBV6-5	TRBJ1-2	CASSYSGQSGGYTF
TRBV6-5	TRBJ1-5	CASRRETVGNQPQHF
TRBV6-5	TRBJ2-4	CASLGDTKNIQYF
TRBV7-8	TRBJ1-5	CASSEQDFYQPQHF
TRBV19	TRBJ1-6	CASSMRGFWSPLHF
TRBV9	TRBJ1-1	CASSPRGQGRNTEAFF
TRBV4-1	TRBJ1-1	CASSPPRDYTEAFF
TRBV5-1	TRBJ2-5	CASSFSSGGQETQYF
TRBV2	TRBJ1-2	CASRQGLNYGYTF
TRBV19	TRBJ1-5	CASSFRAPKRGNQPQHF
TRBV7-2	TRBJ2-7	CASRPPGQGGHEQYF
TRBV6-5	TRBJ2-2	CASRRQGAQSELFF
TRBV27	TRBJ1-4	CASRPQRGINEKLFF
TRBV27	TRBJ2-1	CASSPSGTSQTEQFF
TRBV19	TRBJ1-1	CASKKGADTEAFF
TRBV3-1/TRBV3-2	TRBJ2-7	CASSQFYEQYF